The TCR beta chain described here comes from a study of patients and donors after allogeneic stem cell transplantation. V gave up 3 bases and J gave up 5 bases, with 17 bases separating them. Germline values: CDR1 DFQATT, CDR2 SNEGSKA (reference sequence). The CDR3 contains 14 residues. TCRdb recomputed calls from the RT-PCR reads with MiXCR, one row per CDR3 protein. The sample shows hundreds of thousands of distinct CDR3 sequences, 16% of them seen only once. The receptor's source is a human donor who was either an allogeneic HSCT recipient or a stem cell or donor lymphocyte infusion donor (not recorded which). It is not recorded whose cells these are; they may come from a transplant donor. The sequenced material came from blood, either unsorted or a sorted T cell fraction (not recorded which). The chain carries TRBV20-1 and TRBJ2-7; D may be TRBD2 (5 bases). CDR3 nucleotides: TGCAGTGCTAGGCGGACTTTTACTAAACACGAGCAGTACTTC. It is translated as CSARRTFTKHEQYF.